One T cell receptor (beta chain) is described in this entry. What antigen it recognizes has not been identified. Base qualities were left out, and no much larger clone turns up one base away. This sample was taken from a study of blood T cell repertoires in COVID-19 (dated by TCRdb to the early 2020s). Turning to the overall study: Samples covering the acute and convalescent phases of COVID-19 were provided by collaborators in the United States, Italy and Spain. The material from the prospective study consisted of cDNA or gDNA derived from T cells, B-cell-depleted T cells, or PBMCs. Deeply sampled blood TCRbeta repertoires from subjects exposed to, actively infected with, or recovered from COVID-19 were included in the dataset. The repertoires were released in a freely available public database meant as a resource for research on the immune response to SARS-CoV-2. The samples were drawn from the first 160 participants of the ongoing ImmuneRACE study and from 1,200 or so subjects provided by 6 global collaborators. The sample metadata nearly always contained a de-identified subject ID, COVID-19 status, age in years and sex. Where available, HLA class I and class II types were obtained from metadata supplied by the sample provider rather than from assay-based typing. The paper's findings and limits, for the study overall: Clinical and demographic metadata were provided uncurated, with the amount varying by source and participant.

TCRbeta CDR3 regions were amplified from genomic DNA using the immunoSEQ Assay, a bias-controlled multiplex PCR. The source study handled its data this way. The number of nucleated cells in each sample was estimated from the amplification of reference gene primers within the assay. To quantify the absolute abundance of each unique TCRbeta CDR3 rearrangement, sequence reads were collapsed and filtered. For each sample, productive Simpson clonality was calculated as the square root of Simpson's diversity index over productive rearrangements. TCRdb took this table from immuneACCESS and kept in-frame rearrangements with V and J called. Such tables lack part of the clones; where checked against another copy, unresolved V genes explain under half of the gap, and the rest is unexplained. The V and J calls and clone size come from that table; D and trimming were worked out from the DNA. The sample has about 120,000 clones on record, 65% to 85% of them singletons. In total, the top ten clones hold 3.9% of the sample.

V gives up 1 base and J gives up 9 bases, and the segment between their germline ends measures 11 bases. CDR3 length: 13 amino acids, cysteine to phenylalanine. Just CDR3 DNA is preserved here, 39 bases in frame from base 1. For CDR1 and CDR2, the germline V gene lists SGHRS and YFSETQ. Enrolling through a virtual design, the prospective study's participants ranged in age from roughly 18 to 100 years and lived across 24 United States geographic areas. In the prospective study, cohorts were assigned on the basis of participant-reported clinical history obtained from a screening survey and a study questionnaire. Recovered participants in ImmuneRACE Cohort 3 were defined by two consecutive negative NP/OP PCR tests, clearance by a healthcare professional, or resolution of symptoms. Mobile phlebotomists in the prospective study collected whole blood, serum and a nasopharyngeal or oropharyngeal swab from every participant. Over an approximately 2-month period, participants in the prospective study had the option of providing additional blood draws and questionnaires. Blood samples from the prospective study were shipped frozen or at room temperature prior to DNA extraction.

The clonotype was recovered from a woman in her twenties or thirties who had recovered from COVID-19. Sequencing was performed on PBMCs or T cells enriched from blood (not recorded which). The chain is made from TRBV5-1 and TRBJ2-1, with no confident D gene call. The sequence in DNA is TGCGCCAGCAGCTTGCGAATACTCGGTGAGCAGTTCTTC. Translated, it reads CASSLRILGEQFF.